Presented here are 22 T cell receptor beta chains from one specimen sequenced in a study of T cell responses to AZD1222 COVID-19 vaccine. Generated by immunoSEQ multiplex PCR, the TCRdb table keeps only in-frame clones and is missing some. The sample has around 130,000 clones; around nine tenths are singletons. This specimen consisted of peripheral blood, obtained 28 days after the second AZD1222 dose. Every receptor here comes from an adult who received the AZD1222 COVID-19 vaccine.

The chain uses TRBV4-3 and TRBJ1-4; D call uncertain. CDR1 and CDR2 from the germline V gene are LGHNA and YSLEER. Trimming pared 4 bases from V and 1 base from J, leaving 7 bases between. The CDR3 consists of 14 residues. The CDR3 protein is CASSPSLTNEKLFF. In nucleotides, the CDR3 is TGCGCCAGCAGCCCCTCTTTAACTAATGAAAAACTGTTTTTT.

The chain carries TRBV30 and TRBJ1-6; D not resolved. Germline lookup yields CDR1 GTSNPN and CDR2 SVGIG (reference sequence). V was shortened by 3 bases and J by 7 bases, with 10 bases between the two germline ends. The CDR3 runs 13 residues. CDR3 sequence (DNA): TGTGCCTGGAGCAGGCAGGAAAATTCACCCCTCCACTTT. It translates to CAWSRQENSPLHF. The full variable domain, completed using reference TRBV30 and TRBJ1-6, is SQTIHQWPATLVQPVGSPLSLECTVEGTSNPNLYWYRQAAGRGLQLLFYSVGIGQISSEVPQNLSASRPQDRQFILSSKKLLLSDSGFYLCAWSRQENSPLHFGNGTRLTVT.

The chain recombines TRBV13 with TRBJ2-3; 7 nucleotides line up with TRBD2. The V gene end was trimmed by 3 bases and the J gene end by 5 bases; junction bases not matched to a gene: 2. The CDR3 extends over 13 amino acids. Germline values: CDR1 PRHDT, CDR2 FYEKMQ (reference sequence). In DNA, the CDR3 is TGTGCCAGCAGCTTTGAGCGGGGAGATACGCAGTATTTT. As protein: CASSFERGDTQYF.

The chain links TRBV30 to TRBJ1-5; D perhaps matches TRBD1 (5 bases). The V gene's germline CDR1 is GTSNPN and CDR2 SVGIG (reference sequence). Trimming shortened V by 1 base and J by 0 bases, and 7 bases separated the two germline ends. The CDR3 consists of 14 residues. The CDR3 DNA sequence: TGTGCCTGGAGTGGGGACGGTAGCAATCAGCCCCAGCATTTT. This codes for CAWSGDGSNQPQHF.

V is TRBV6-5 and J is TRBJ2-7; 9 bases fit TRBD1. This CDR3 contains 14 residues. CDR1 is MNHEY, CDR2 SVGAGI, per germline. Trimming at V came to 6 bases and at J to 5 bases, leaving 8 bases not matched to a gene. The CDR3 spells CASSAGQGVNEQYF. CDR3 bases: TGTGCCAGCAGCGCGGGACAGGGAGTTAACGAGCAGTACTTC.

The chain combines TRBV4-1 with TRBJ2-7; D is tentatively TRBD1 or TRBD2 (5 bases each). This CDR3 contains 15 residues. CDR1 is MGHRA, CDR2 YSYEKL, per germline. V was trimmed by 5 bases and J by 7 bases, leaving 21 bases between them. CDR3 bases: TGCGCCAGCAGCACCCACGGGACGACGGTGGGGGAGCAGTACTTC. Translation gives CASSTHGTTVGEQYF.

The rearrangement links TRBV9 to TRBJ2-5, with TRBD1 identical over 11 bases. The CDR3 is 14 amino acids. V lost 6 bases to trimming and J lost 2 bases; unmatched junction nucleotides: 3. Germline V gene lookup returns CDR1 SGDLS and CDR2 YYNGEE. This CDR3 is CASNRDRGQETQYF. In DNA form, the CDR3 reads TGTGCCAGCAACCGGGACAGGGGGCAAGAGACCCAGTACTTC.

The CDR3 spells CASSHPRDPGEAFF. CDR3 coding DNA: TGTGCCAGCAGTCATCCCCGGGACCCCGGTGAAGCTTTCTTT. This chain joins TRBV6-6 and TRBJ1-1, with a weak D call TRBD1 (5 bases). CDR1 MNHNY and CDR2 SVGAGI come from the germline V gene (reference sequence). The CDR3 extends over 14 amino acids. V was trimmed by 5 bases and J by 7 bases, leaving 17 bases between them.

This chain joins TRBV9 and TRBJ1-2, with D possibly matching TRBD1 (5 bases). Germline V gives CDR1 SGDLS, CDR2 YYNGEE. With 5 bases removed from V and 7 bases from J, the gap between germline ends came to 18 bases. CDR3 length: 14 amino acids. This CDR3 reads CASSPRGEISGYTF. The CDR3, as DNA: TGTGCCAGCAGTCCGAGAGGGGAAATAAGTGGCTACACCTTC.

This chain uses TRBV28 with TRBJ2-7; D unresolved. There are 12 residues in the CDR3. Germline V gene data show CDR1 as MDHEN and CDR2 as SYDVKM. Between the trimmed V and J ends, which lost 1 base and 8 bases, there was a span of 9 bases. The CDR3 reads CASSLLTSKQYF. CDR3 coding DNA: TGTGCCAGCAGTTTATTAACATCGAAGCAGTACTTC.

The rearrangement links TRBV4-1 to TRBJ1-1; possible D gene TRBD1, 5 bases. The V end was cut by 6 bases, the J end by 5 bases, with 16 bases between. The CDR3 has 14 amino acids. Germline V gene sequence: CDR1 MGHRA, CDR2 YSYEKL. The CDR3 is CASSDWQGRTEAFF. DNA of the CDR3: TGCGCCAGCAGTGACTGGCAGGGCCGTACTGAAGCTTTCTTT.

The chain links TRBV5-1 to TRBJ2-3; TRBD1 is a possible D gene (6 bases). The germline V gene has CDR1 SGHRS and CDR2 YFSETQ. The CDR3 extends over 16 amino acids. V gave up 0 bases and J gave up 5 bases, with 16 bases separating them. The CDR3 sequence: CASSLGRTVNLDTQYF. The CDR3 bases are TGCGCCAGCAGCTTGGGTCGGACAGTTAATTTAGATACGCAGTATTTT.

This clone was found once. Sequence at one end of the junction differs from germline and may be a read error. The rearrangement uses TRBV28 and TRBJ1-1; D is unresolved. Per the germline V gene, CDR1 is MDHEN and CDR2 is SYDVKM. CDR3 length: 10 residues. The CDR3 sequence is CASRDTETFF. The CDR3 DNA follows: TGTGCCAGCAGAGACACTGAAACTTTCTTT.

This chain uses TRBV28 with TRBJ2-2; D unresolved. The CDR3 totals 14 residues. Between the trimmed V and J ends, which lost 6 bases and 2 bases, there was a span of 10 bases. Germline lookup yields CDR1 MDHEN and CDR2 SYDVKM. CDR3 residues: CASRASGNTGELFF. The CDR3 DNA reads as TGTGCCAGCAGGGCCTCGGGTAACACCGGGGAGCTGTTTTTT.

The rearrangement joins TRBV4-1 to TRBJ1-5; D might be TRBD1 (6 bases). The germline gives CDR1 MGHRA, CDR2 YSYEKL. V was pared by 5 bases and J by 6 bases, with 11 bases between. This CDR3 contains 13 residues. This CDR3 reads CASSKQTGQPQHF. In DNA form, the CDR3 reads TGCGCCAGCAGCAAACAGACAGGTCAGCCCCAGCATTTT.

This chain uses TRBV7-2 with TRBJ2-5, with a possible D match to TRBD1 (5 bases). This CDR3 is 14 amino acids long. Trimming left V 3 bases short and J 3 bases short, with 11 bases between. Germline V lookup: CDR1 SGHTA, CDR2 FQGNSA. CDR3: CASSFPTGEETQYF. DNA for the CDR3: TGTGCCAGCAGCTTCCCTACAGGCGAAGAGACCCAGTACTTC.

The chain joins TRBV28 to TRBJ2-2; 12 bases match TRBD2. J gave up 4 bases and V 8 bases, and 5 bases lay outside the gene matches. CDR3 length: 15 amino acids. CDR1 MDHEN and CDR2 SYDVKM come from the germline V gene. The CDR3 region is CASQSSGRATGELFF. CDR3 nucleotide sequence: TGTGCCAGCCAGTCTAGCGGGAGGGCCACCGGGGAGCTGTTTTTT.

This clone was recorded once. The chain couples TRBV6-5 to TRBJ2-3; TRBD1 matches at 8 bases. Germline V gene lookup returns CDR1 MNHEY and CDR2 SVGAGI. CDR3 length: 12 amino acids. Trimming cost V 10 bases and J 5 bases; bases outside gene matches: 5. The CDR3 here is CATAQGGDTQYF. The CDR3 bases are TGTGCCACTGCACAGGGGGGAGATACGCAGTATTTT.

The chain recombines TRBV23-1 with TRBJ2-2; possible D gene TRBD1, 5 bases. TRBV23-1 is assigned to the ORF class and has an uncertain function. The germline V and J ends were trimmed by 2 bases and 6 bases, with 7 bases remaining between them. The CDR3 contains 13 residues. The CDR3, as DNA: TGCGCCAGCAGTCAAATCAGGGCCGGGGAGCTGTTTTTT. Its translation: CASSQIRAGELFF.

The chain links TRBV7-9 to TRBJ2-7; D is unresolved. The CDR3 sequence is 13 residues long. Germline V lookup: CDR1 SEHNR, CDR2 FQNEAQ (reference sequence). V lost 3 bases and J 0 bases, leaving 6 bases between the germline ends. The CDR3 coding sequence is TGTGCCAGCAGCTTTGAGAACTCCTACGAGCAGTACTTC. Amino acids: CASSFENSYEQYF.

The rearrangement uses TRBV10-3 and TRBJ2-7; 8 positions match TRBD1. The CDR3 is 14 residues long. Germline V gene sequence: CDR1 ENHRY, CDR2 SYGVKD. The ends lost 6 bases at V and 3 bases at J; junction bases unmatched: 7. The CDR3 is CAISAGTGHYEQYF. As DNA, the CDR3 is TGTGCCATCAGCGCCGGGACAGGACACTACGAGCAGTACTTC.

This clone has at least ten counts. V is TRBV19 and J is TRBJ2-7, with 7 bases aligning to TRBD1. The CDR3 runs to 15 residues. The germline V gene has CDR1 LNHDA and CDR2 SQIVND (reference sequence). V shed 5 bases and J 2 bases; nucleotides not matched to a gene: 9. The CDR3 DNA reads TGTGCCAGTAGTCCTCGACACAGGGGCCCCTACGAGCAGTACTTC. It codes for CASSPRHRGPYEQYF.